This entry concerns a single T cell receptor (beta chain). This receptor's antigen is unknown. No quality values exist for individual bases; no much larger clone is one base distant. The time point label for this specimen denotes: about 28 days (+/-7) after the second vaccine dose. Because spike-specific TCR depth and breadth did not differ between the two schedules, AZD1222 recipients who got a second dose at roughly 4 weeks were pooled with those who got a second dose at roughly 12 weeks. Samples from vaccinated people were obtained from the UK trials COV001 and COV002, which included a single-blind randomized controlled phase 2/3 trial of AZD1222 (ChAdOx1 nCoV-19) in healthy adults. For TCRbeta chain sequencing, PBMC samples were collected from trial participants at day 0 and at day 28 after the second dose. The CDR3 regions of human TCRbeta chains were analyzed by immunosequencing. The original methods were these. TCRs in the repertoires were matched against a reference library of SARS-CoV-2-specific TCRs that had been generated with the MIRA antigen-specificity platform. Breadth was defined as the fraction of unique TCRs that were SARS-CoV-2-associated. Depth was defined as the fraction of total T cells that were SARS-CoV-2-associated. Using the MIRA data, every spike-specific TCR was mapped to the spike region that the TCR reacted to and assigned to either a CD4 or a CD8 class. Log10-transformed breadth and depth values were compared by one-way ANOVA with Sidak's multiple comparisons tests. TCRdb stores this immuneACCESS table with in-frame sequences only. Part of the clones is absent; in the studies checked, under half of the shortfall reflects unresolved V genes, and no reason is known for the rest. Clone size and the V and J calls come from that table; the DNA yielded D and trimming. The sample yields 90,000 to 150,000 clones; about nine tenths were counted once. The top ten constitute approximately 2.5% of the sample.

The data derive from a study of T cell responses to AZD1222 COVID-19 vaccine (dated by TCRdb to the early 2020s). For the wider study: TCR sequencing covered roughly 230 trial participants: 200 to 220 given two doses of AZD1222 and about 26 given two doses of MenACWY control vaccine. Trial participants were enrolled by age into 18-55, 56-69 and 70-plus year subgroups, with approximately 150, 28 and 58 TCR-sequenced participants respectively.

From the cysteine up to the phenylalanine, the CDR3 has a length of 15 residues. The kept DNA is CDR3 alone, 45 bases in frame from the first base. The CDR1 and CDR2 encoded by the germline V gene are MGHDK and SYGVNS. The junction shows trimming of 6 bases on V and 3 bases on J, plus 16 bases between the germline ends. Paper-wide results and their limitations: Reportedly, close to half of the unique spike-specific TCRs recognized epitopes lying outside the regions that are mutated in the B.1.351 and B.1.1.7 variants. Spike-specific TCR breadth and depth rose significantly after two AZD1222 doses compared with day 0 and with MenACWY recipients. Conclusions about previously exposed vaccinees were limited because only six AZD1222 recipients were SARS-CoV-2 seropositive at baseline. The 56-69-year group was small, and its depth increase did not reach significance, likely because of low power. No day 14 peak-response samples were available, so repertoires were characterized only after the peak T cell response. Most participants were white British and females outnumbered males, and the authors suggested that clonal diversity may have been underestimated. The whole spike protein was spanned by vaccine-associated CD4 TCRs, and dominant responses were seen in regions 160-218 and 743-854.

The chain is made from TRBV25-1 and TRBJ2-3, and TRBD1 may be the D gene, going by 7 matching bases. This TCR was sampled from an adult who received the AZD1222 COVID-19 vaccine. The sequencing here drew on peripheral blood, taken 28 days after the second AZD1222 dose. The CDR3 corresponds to CASSLRGVRTDTQYF. The DNA sequence reads TGTGCCAGCAGCCTCAGGGGGGTCCGGACAGATACGCAGTATTTT.